This note documents a single T cell receptor (beta chain) sequence. Its matching antigen is unknown. This sample was taken from a study of shared clonotypes between healthy human individuals. Study results and caveats: Deeper or shallower sequencing was expected to change how clonotypes are shared among donors.

The CDR3 runs to 12 residues. V lost 7 bases to trimming and J lost 8 bases; unmatched junction nucleotides: 4. Germline CDR1 is SGHTA and CDR2 is FQGNSA. Here immunoSEQ multiplex PCR was the method, and the copy in TCRdb shows in-frame clones only, minus some. The sample yields fewer than 2.5 million clones, 93% seen once. The sequenced sample consisted of naive CD4+ T cells from PBMCs. Subset reported: CD45RA+ positively selected. The chain joins TRBV7-2 to TRBJ2-3; TRBD1 agrees at 9 bases. The clonotype originates from a man between 18 and 29 years old in good health. Some clones in this sample may be carry-over from other donors' samples. The CDR3 DNA is TGTGCCAGCAAACAGGGGGCCGGTACGCAGTATTTT. The encoded protein is CASKQGAGTQYF.